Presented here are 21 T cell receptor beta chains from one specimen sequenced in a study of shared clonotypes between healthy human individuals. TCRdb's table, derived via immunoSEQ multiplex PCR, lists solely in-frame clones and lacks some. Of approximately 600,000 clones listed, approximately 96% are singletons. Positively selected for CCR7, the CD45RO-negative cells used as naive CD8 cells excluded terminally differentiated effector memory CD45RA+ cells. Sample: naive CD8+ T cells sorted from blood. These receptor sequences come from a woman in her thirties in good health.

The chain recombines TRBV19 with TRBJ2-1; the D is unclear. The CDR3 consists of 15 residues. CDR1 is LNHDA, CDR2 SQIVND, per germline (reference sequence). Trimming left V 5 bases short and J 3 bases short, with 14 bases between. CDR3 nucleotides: TGTGCCAGTAGTCCCGCCTTTTCCGGCTACAATGAGCAGTTCTTC. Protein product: CASSPAFSGYNEQFF.

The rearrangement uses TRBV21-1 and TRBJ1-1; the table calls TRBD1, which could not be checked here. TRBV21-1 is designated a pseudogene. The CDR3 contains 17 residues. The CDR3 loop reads CASSTRTGEPPDTEAFF. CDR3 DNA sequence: TGTGCCAGCAGCACGAGGACAGGGGAGCCCCCCGACACTGAAGCTTTCTTT.

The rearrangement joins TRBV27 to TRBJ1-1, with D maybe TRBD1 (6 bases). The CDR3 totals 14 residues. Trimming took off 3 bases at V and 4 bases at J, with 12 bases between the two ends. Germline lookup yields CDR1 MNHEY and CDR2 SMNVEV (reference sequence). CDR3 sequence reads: CASSFQGSGTEAFF. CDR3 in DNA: TGTGCCAGCAGTTTTCAGGGGTCGGGCACTGAAGCTTTCTTT.

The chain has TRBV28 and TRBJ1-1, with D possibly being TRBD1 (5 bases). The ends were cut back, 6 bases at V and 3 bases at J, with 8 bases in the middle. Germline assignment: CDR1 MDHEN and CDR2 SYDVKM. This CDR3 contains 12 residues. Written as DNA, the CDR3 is TGTGCCAGCAGGGGAGGGGACACTGAAGCTTTCTTT. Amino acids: CASRGGDTEAFF.

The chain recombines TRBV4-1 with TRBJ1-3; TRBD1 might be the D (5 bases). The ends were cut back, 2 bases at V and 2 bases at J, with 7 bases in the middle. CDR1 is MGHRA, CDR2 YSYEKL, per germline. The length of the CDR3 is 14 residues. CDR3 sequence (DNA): TGCGCCAGCAGCCAACAGGGTACTGGAAACACCATATATTTT. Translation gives CASSQQGTGNTIYF.

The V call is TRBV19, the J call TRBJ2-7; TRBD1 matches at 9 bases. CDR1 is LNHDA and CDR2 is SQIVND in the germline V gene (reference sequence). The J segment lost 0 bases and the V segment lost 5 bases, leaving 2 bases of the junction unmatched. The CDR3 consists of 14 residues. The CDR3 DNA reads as TGTGCCAGTAGTCGGGACAGGGACTCCTACGAGCAGTACTTC. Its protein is CASSRDRDSYEQYF.

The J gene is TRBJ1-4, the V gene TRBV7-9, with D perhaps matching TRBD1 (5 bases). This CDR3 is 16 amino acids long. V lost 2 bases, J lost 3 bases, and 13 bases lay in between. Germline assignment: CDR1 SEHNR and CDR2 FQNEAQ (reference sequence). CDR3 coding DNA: TGTGCCAGCAGCTTAAATCGGCAGGGCCCTAATGAAAAACTGTTTTTT. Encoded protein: CASSLNRQGPNEKLFF.

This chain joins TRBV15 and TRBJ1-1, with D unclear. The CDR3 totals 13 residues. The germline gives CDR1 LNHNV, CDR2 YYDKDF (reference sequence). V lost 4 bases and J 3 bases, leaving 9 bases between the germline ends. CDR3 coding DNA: TGTGCCACCAGCACTGCTCGCTACACTGAAGCTTTCTTT. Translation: CATSTARYTEAFF.

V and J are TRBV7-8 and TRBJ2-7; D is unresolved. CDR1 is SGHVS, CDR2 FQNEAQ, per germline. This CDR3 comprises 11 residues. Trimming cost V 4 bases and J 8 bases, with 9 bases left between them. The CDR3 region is CASSSPPKQYF. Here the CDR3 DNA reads TGTGCCAGCAGCTCCCCACCGAAGCAGTACTTC.

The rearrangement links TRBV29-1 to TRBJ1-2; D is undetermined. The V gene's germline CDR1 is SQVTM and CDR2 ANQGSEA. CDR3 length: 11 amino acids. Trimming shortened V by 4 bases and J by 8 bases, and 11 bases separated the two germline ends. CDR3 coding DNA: TGCAGCGTTGTCGGTACTGGGGGCTACACCTTC. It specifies CSVVGTGGYTF.

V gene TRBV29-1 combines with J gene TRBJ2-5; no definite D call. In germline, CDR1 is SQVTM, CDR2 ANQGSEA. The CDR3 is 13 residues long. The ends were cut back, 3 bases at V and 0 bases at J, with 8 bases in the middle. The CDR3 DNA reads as TGCAGCGTTGACTATTTTTACCAAGAGACCCAGTACTTC. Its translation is CSVDYFYQETQYF.

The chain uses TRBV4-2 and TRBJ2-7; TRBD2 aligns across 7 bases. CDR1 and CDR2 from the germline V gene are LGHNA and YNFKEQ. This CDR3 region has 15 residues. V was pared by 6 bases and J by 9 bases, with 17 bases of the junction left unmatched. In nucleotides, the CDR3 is TGTGCCAGCAGAAAAGCGGGAATTAATCCTACGAGGCAGTACTTC. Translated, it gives CASRKAGINPTRQYF.

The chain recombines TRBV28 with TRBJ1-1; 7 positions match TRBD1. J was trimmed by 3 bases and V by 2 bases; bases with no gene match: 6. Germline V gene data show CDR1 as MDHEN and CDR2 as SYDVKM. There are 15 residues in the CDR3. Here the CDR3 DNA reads TGTGCCAGCAGTTTACTGACAGGGAGTTACACTGAAGCTTTCTTT. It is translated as CASSLLTGSYTEAFF. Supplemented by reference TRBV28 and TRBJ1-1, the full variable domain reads DVKVTQSSRYLVKRTGEKVFLECVQDMDHENMFWYRQDPGLGLRLIYFSYDVKMKEKGDIPEGYSVSREKKERFSLILESASTNQTSMYLCASSLLTGSYTEAFFGQGTRLTVV.

CDR3 sequence reads: CASSTSGIGGNQPQHF. The CDR3 DNA follows: TGCGCCAGCAGTACCTCAGGGATAGGAGGCAATCAGCCCCAGCATTTT. The gene calls are TRBV10-2 and TRBJ1-5; D perhaps matches TRBD1 (5 bases). Trimming pared 5 bases from V and 2 bases from J, leaving 16 bases between. The germline V gene has CDR1 WSHSY and CDR2 SAAADI. The CDR3 loop spans 16 amino acids.

The CDR3 DNA reads as TGTGCCAGCAGTTTTGGGACTAGCGGGAGTCTCGTTCCCCACGAGCAGTACTTC. It yields the protein CASSFGTSGSLVPHEQYF. This rearrangement joins TRBV28 to TRBJ2-7, with 14 bases that match TRBD2. Germline V gene data show CDR1 as MDHEN and CDR2 as SYDVKM. The CDR3 loop spans 18 amino acids. Trimming took 3 bases from V and 5 from J; bases not matched to a gene: 12.

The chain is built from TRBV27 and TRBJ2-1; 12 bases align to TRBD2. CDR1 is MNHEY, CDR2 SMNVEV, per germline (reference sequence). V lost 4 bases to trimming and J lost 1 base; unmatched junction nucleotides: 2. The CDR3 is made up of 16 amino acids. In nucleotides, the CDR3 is TGTGCCAGCAGTTCAGGGACTAGCGGGTCCTACAATGAGCAGTTCTTC. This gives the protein CASSSGTSGSYNEQFF.

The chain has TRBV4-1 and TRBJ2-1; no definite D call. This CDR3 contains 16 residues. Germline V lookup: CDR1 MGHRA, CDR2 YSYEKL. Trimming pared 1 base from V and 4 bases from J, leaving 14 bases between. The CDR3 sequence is CASSQGVPLGYNEQFF. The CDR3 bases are TGCGCCAGCAGCCAAGGCGTCCCCTTGGGTTACAATGAGCAGTTCTTC.

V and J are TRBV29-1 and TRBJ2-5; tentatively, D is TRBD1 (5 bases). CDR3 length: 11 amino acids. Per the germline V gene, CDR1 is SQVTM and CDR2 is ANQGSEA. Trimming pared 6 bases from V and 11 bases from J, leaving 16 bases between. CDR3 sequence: CSVETQGWQYF. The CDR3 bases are TGCAGCGTAGAAACTCAGGGCTGGCAGTACTTC.

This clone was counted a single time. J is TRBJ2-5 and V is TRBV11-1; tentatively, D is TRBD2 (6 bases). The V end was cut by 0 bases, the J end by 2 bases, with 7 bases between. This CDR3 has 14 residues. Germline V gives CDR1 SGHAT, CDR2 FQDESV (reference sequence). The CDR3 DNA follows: TGTGCCAGCAGCTTAGCGGGAGGACAAGAGACCCAGTACTTC. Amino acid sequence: CASSLAGGQETQYF.

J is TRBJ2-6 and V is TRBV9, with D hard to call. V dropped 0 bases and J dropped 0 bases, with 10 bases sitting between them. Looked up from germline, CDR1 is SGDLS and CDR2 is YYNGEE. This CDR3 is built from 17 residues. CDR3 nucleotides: TGTGCCAGCAGCGTAGTCTACCGAAGCTCTGGGGCCAACGTCCTGACTTTC. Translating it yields CASSVVYRSSGANVLTF.

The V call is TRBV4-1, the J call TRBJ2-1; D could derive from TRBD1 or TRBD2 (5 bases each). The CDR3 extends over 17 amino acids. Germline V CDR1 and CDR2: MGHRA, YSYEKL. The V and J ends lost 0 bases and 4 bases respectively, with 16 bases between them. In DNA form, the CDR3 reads TGCGCCAGCAGCCAAGACCCCTCGGGACGAGTATACAATGAGCAGTTCTTC. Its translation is CASSQDPSGRVYNEQFF.